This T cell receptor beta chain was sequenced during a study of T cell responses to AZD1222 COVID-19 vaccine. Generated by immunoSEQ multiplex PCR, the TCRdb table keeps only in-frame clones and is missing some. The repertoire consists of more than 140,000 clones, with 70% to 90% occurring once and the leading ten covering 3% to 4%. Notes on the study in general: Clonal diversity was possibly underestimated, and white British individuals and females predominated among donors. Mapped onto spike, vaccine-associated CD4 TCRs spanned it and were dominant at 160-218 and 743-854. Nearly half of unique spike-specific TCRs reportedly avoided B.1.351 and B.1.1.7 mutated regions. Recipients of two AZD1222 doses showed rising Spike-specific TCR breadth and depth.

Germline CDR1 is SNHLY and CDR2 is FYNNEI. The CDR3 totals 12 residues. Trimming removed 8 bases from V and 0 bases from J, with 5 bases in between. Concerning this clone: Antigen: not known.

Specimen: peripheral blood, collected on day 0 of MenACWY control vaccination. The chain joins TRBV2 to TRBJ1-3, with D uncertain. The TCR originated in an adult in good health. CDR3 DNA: TGTGCCAGCGGTATCTCTGGAAACACCATATATTTT. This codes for CASGISGNTIYF.